Each of the 22 T cell receptor beta chains below was sequenced from the same sample in a study of blood T cell repertoires in COVID-19 (dated by TCRdb to 2019 to 2021). The library was made by the immunoSEQ multiplex PCR assay. As stored in TCRdb, this immuneACCESS dataset retains in-frame rearrangements with V and J assigned. A fraction of the clones does not appear; measured against another copy, unresolved V genes explain less than half of the discrepancy, and the remainder lacks a known reason. The sample table shows fewer than 90,000 clones, and 86% are seen once. The ten largest clones add up to more than 8% of the sample. Specimen: peripheral blood. The receptors originated from a man aged 25 to 40 with acute or convalescent COVID-19.

This chain joins TRBV10-3 and TRBJ2-1; maybe TRBD1 (5 bases). This CDR3 is 13 amino acids long. Per the germline V gene, CDR1 is ENHRY and CDR2 is SYGVKD. V lost 2 bases and J lost 4, with 6 bases in between. The CDR3 sequence: CAISERQYNEQFF. The CDR3 region has the DNA TGTGCCATCAGTGAGAGACAGTACAATGAGCAGTTCTTC.

The gene calls are TRBV4-1 and TRBJ2-5; D may be TRBD1 (6 bases). The CDR3 has 13 amino acids. V lost 3 bases, J lost 2 bases, and 7 bases lay in between. CDR1 is MGHRA and CDR2 is YSYEKL in the germline V gene. CDR3 region: CASSHGQQETQYF. The CDR3 nucleotides read TGCGCCAGCAGCCACGGACAGCAAGAGACCCAGTACTTC.

The chain has TRBV7-9 and TRBJ1-2, with TRBD1 matching 7 bases. Germline V CDR1 and CDR2: SEHNR, FQNEAQ (reference sequence). The ends lost 0 bases at V and 4 bases at J; junction bases unmatched: 2. CDR3 length: 14 residues. Here the CDR3 DNA reads TGTGCCAGCAGCTTAGCGGGACAGTTCTATGGCTACACCTTC. It specifies CASSLAGQFYGYTF.

The J gene is TRBJ1-1, the V gene TRBV25-1, with D possibly TRBD1 on 6 matching bases. The CDR3 consists of 13 residues. Germline V CDR1 and CDR2: MGHDK, SYGVNS. The germline V and J ends were trimmed by 3 bases and 8 bases, with 13 bases remaining between them. CDR3: CASSDFGQLEAFF. The CDR3 bases are TGTGCCAGCAGTGATTTCGGACAGTTGGAAGCTTTCTTT.

The chain couples TRBV5-6 to TRBJ2-7; 8 positions match TRBD2. Germline assignment: CDR1 SGHDT and CDR2 YYEEEE. The V gene end was trimmed by 4 bases and the J gene end by 7 bases; junction bases not matched to a gene: 13. The CDR3 spans 15 residues. The CDR3 region is CASSRAGGDLREQYF. The CDR3 nucleotides read TGTGCCAGCAGCCGCGCGGGGGGCGATCTTCGGGAGCAGTACTTC.

The V and J genes are TRBV7-9 and TRBJ1-2; 8 bases fit TRBD1. The CDR3 spans 12 residues. J gave up 6 bases and V 3 bases, and 0 bases lay outside the gene matches. The germline CDR1 and CDR2 sequences are SEHNR and FQNEAQ (reference sequence). The CDR3 sequence: CASSFRGHGYTF. CDR3 coding DNA: TGTGCCAGCAGCTTCAGGGGGCATGGCTACACCTTC.

For the CDR3, the DNA is TGTGCCAGCTCTTACAGGGGGGAGAACGAGCAGTACTTC. It translates to CASSYRGENEQYF. The chain joins TRBV18 to TRBJ2-7; 8 bases agree with TRBD1. The CDR3 runs to 13 residues. Germline V gives CDR1 KGHSH, CDR2 LQKENI. Germline trimming cut 6 bases from V and 5 bases from J; bases unmatched to any gene: 6.

This clone was observed a few times. The gene calls are TRBV5-1 and TRBJ2-2; maybe TRBD2 (6 bases). Germline assignment: CDR1 SGHRS and CDR2 YFSETQ. Deletions cut 3 bases from V and 6 bases from J, with 9 bases between. This CDR3 is built from 13 residues. CDR3 residues: CASSSWGAGELFF. The CDR3 DNA follows: TGCGCCAGCAGCTCTTGGGGGGCCGGGGAGCTGTTTTTT.

This chain uses TRBV6-5 with TRBJ1-5, with D possibly being TRBD1 (6 bases). This CDR3 contains 12 residues. The V gene's germline CDR1 is MNHEY and CDR2 SVGAGI. V gave up 5 bases and J gave up 4 bases, with 6 bases separating them. The CDR3 DNA reads as TGTGCCAGCAGTACAGGGAATCAGCCCCAGCATTTT. This codes for CASSTGNQPQHF.

The CDR3 DNA reads as TGTGCCAGCAGTTTATCAGTAATCCCGGGCAATGAGCAGTTCTTC. Protein sequence: CASSLSVIPGNEQFF. The chain links TRBV27 to TRBJ2-1; D ambiguous. Trimming took 0 bases from V and 6 from J, leaving 12 bases between them. The CDR3 loop spans 15 amino acids. Germline CDR1 is MNHEY and CDR2 is SMNVEV (reference sequence).

The CDR3 here is CAITRGLGTGETEAFF. In DNA, the CDR3 is TGTGCCATCACCCGGGGTTTGGGGACAGGGGAGACTGAAGCTTTCTTT. The chain is built from TRBV10-3 and TRBJ1-1; 10 nucleotides match TRBD1. Germline lookup yields CDR1 ENHRY and CDR2 SYGVKD. The CDR3 covers 16 residues. Trimming took 7 bases from V and 5 from J; bases not matched to a gene: 13.

V is TRBV27 and J is TRBJ1-2, with 9 bases fitting TRBD1. The CDR3 is 15 residues long. J was trimmed by 7 bases and V by 7 bases; bases with no gene match: 13. Germline CDR1 and CDR2: MNHEY and SMNVEV (reference sequence). CDR3 sequence reads: CASKEHRGRGLGYTF. The CDR3 DNA reads TGTGCCAGCAAGGAGCACAGGGGGCGCGGTCTTGGCTACACCTTC.

The chain's CDR3 is CASSYREGVNTEAFF. DNA for the CDR3: TGTGCCAGCAGTTACAGGGAGGGGGTGAACACTGAAGCTTTCTTT. The chain is built from TRBV6-5 and TRBJ1-1, with D possibly being TRBD1 (6 bases). CDR3 length: 15 amino acids. The germline gives CDR1 MNHEY, CDR2 SVGAGI. Trimming removed 2 bases from V and 0 bases from J, with 10 bases in between.

The CDR3 DNA sequence: TGTGCCAGCAGTGAAGCGGCAGGGGGAGTCTATGGCTACACCTTC. It is translated as CASSEAAGGVYGYTF. The chain uses TRBV6-1 and TRBJ1-2; 7 bases agree with TRBD1. Germline trimming cut 0 bases from V and 4 bases from J; bases unmatched to any gene: 5. Germline values: CDR1 MNHNS, CDR2 SASEGT. The CDR3 contains 15 residues.

This sequence joins TRBV11-2 and TRBJ1-5; D call uncertain. Germline V gene lookup returns CDR1 SGHAT and CDR2 FQNNGV. V gave up 5 bases and J gave up 6 bases, with 23 bases separating them. CDR3 length: 17 amino acids. As DNA, the CDR3 is TGTGCCAGCAGCCGCGGGATGCCCGGCGTGGAGGGTCAGCCCCAGCATTTT. As protein: CASSRGMPGVEGQPQHF.

The chain joins TRBV7-8 to TRBJ2-3; 7 bases align to TRBD2. Germline assignment: CDR1 SGHVS and CDR2 FQNEAQ. The junction had 13 bases not matched to a gene; V was cut back by 1 base and J by 9 bases. This CDR3 region has 16 residues. Here the CDR3 reads CASSLGGSGRARTQYF. CDR3 in DNA: TGTGCCAGCAGCTTAGGTGGTAGCGGGCGGGCTAGAACGCAGTATTTT.

The CDR3 loop reads CASVSGRVWETQYF. CDR3 sequence (DNA): TGTGCCAGCGTAAGCGGGAGGGTATGGGAGACCCAGTACTTC. This chain links TRBV2 with TRBJ2-5; 10 nucleotides match TRBD2. After removal of 8 bases from V and 5 bases from J, the junction contained 8 bases not matched to a gene. The CDR3 is made up of 14 amino acids. Germline V CDR1 and CDR2: SNHLY, FYNNEI.

The V call is TRBV7-9, the J call TRBJ2-5, with no clear D. Trimming took off 1 base at V and 4 bases at J, with 13 bases between the two ends. The CDR3 is 15 residues long. CDR1 is SEHNR, CDR2 FQNEAQ, per germline (reference sequence). CDR3 nucleotides: TGTGCCAGCAGCTTAGGAAGAACGAGAGGAGAGACCCAGTACTTC. Its protein product is CASSLGRTRGETQYF.

The V call is TRBV30, the J call TRBJ2-4, with D tentatively TRBD2 (6 bases). Between the trimmed V and J ends, which lost 0 bases and 8 bases, there was a span of 14 bases. Germline V gene sequence: CDR1 GTSNPN, CDR2 SVGIG (reference sequence). There are 14 residues in the CDR3. This chain's CDR3 is CAWSVGMGGDIQYF. CDR3 bases: TGTGCCTGGAGTGTAGGGATGGGGGGAGACATTCAGTACTTC.

Worth noting for this clone: Compared with germline, one end of the junction differs, possibly owing to a read error. V and J are TRBV7-3 and TRBJ2-1; the match to TRBD2 covers 7 bases. Germline CDR1 SGHTA, CDR2 FQGTGA. The CDR3 is 13 amino acids. The CDR3 sequence is CASSPLGAGVLLF. The CDR3 nucleotides read TGTGCCAGCAGCCCATTAGGGGCGGGAGTCCTCCTCTTC.

The chain is built from TRBV18 and TRBJ2-3; 7 nucleotides match TRBD1. J lost 4 bases, V lost 2 bases, and 3 bases had no gene match. The CDR3 has 14 residues. The germline V gene encodes CDR1 KGHSH and CDR2 LQKENI. The DNA of the CDR3 is TGTGCCAGCTCACCAGGGACAGTACCAGATACGCAGTATTTT. This gives the protein CASSPGTVPDTQYF.

This clone was seen just once. In DNA, the CDR3 is TGCGCCAGTTCTCGCGAGGGTCAGGATACGCAGTATTTT. This codes for CASSREGQDTQYF. The chain joins TRBV5-1 to TRBJ2-3; D might be TRBD2 (5 bases). This CDR3 region has 13 residues. V was shortened by 8 bases and J by 6 bases, with 16 bases between the two germline ends. CDR1 and CDR2 from the germline V gene are SGHRS and YFSETQ.